This T cell receptor (beta chain) emerged from a study of cytomegalovirus exposure and HLA in healthy donors. Findings and limits, study-wide: Accurate prediction of HLA-A and HLA-B alleles (for most subjects) was reportedly achieved from TCR beta sequences. In a later analysis, TCR beta V- and J-gene trimming showed a link to a missense DCLRE1C variant.

From germline, CDR1 is MNHEY and CDR2 SMNVEV (reference sequence). The CDR3 contains 14 residues. V shed 8 bases, J shed 2 bases, and the junction held 9 bases outside the gene matches. This clone showed up just once. The antigen is undetermined. PCR was performed using 60 Vbeta and 13 Jbeta primers. Generated by immunoSEQ multiplex PCR, the TCRdb table keeps only in-frame clones and is missing some. The sample contains 60,000 to 90,000 clones, roughly 70% of which appear only once. This sequence was found in a woman aged 45-65 years in good health and CMV-seropositive. The sample taken for sequencing was PBMCs. J is TRBJ2-7 and V is TRBV27, with 7 nucleotides matching TRBD2. For the CDR3, the DNA is TGTGCCAGCGCTCGCGGGACTAACCCCTACGAGCAGTACTTC. It yields the protein CASARGTNPYEQYF.